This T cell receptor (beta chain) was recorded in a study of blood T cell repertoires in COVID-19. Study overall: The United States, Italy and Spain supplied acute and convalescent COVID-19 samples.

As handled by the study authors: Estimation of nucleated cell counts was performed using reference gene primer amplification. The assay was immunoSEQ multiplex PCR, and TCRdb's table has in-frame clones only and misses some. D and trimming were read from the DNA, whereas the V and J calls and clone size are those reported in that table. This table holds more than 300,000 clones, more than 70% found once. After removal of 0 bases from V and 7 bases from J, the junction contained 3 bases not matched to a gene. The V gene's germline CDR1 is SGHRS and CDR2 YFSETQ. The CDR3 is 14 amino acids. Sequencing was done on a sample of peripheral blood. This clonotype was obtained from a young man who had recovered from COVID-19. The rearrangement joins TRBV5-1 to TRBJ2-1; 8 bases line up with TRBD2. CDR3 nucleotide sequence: TGCGCCAGCAGCTTGGGACTAGCGCCGAATGAGCAGTTCTTC. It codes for CASSLGLAPNEQFF. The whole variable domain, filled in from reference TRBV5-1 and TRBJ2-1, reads KAGVTQTPRYLIKTRGQQVTLSCSPISGHRSVSWYQQTPGQGLQFLFEYFSETQRNKGNFPGRFSGRQFSNSRSEMNVSTLELGDSALYLCASSLGLAPNEQFFGPGTRLTVL.